The present T cell receptor beta chain was sequenced within a study of cytomegalovirus exposure and HLA in healthy donors. Notes on the study in general: In a later analysis, TCR beta V- and J-gene trimming was associated with a missense DCLRE1C variant. A later analysis reportedly found that, within productive TCRs, an Asian-associated ancestry cluster had fewer N-insertions than the mean observed across the approximately 690 donors. Several V segments, TRBV6-2 and TRBV6-3 among them, could not be told apart and were dropped.

J gave up 3 bases and V 0 bases, and 8 bases lay outside the gene matches. The germline CDR1 and CDR2 sequences are MNHNY and SVGAGI (reference sequence). The CDR3 sequence is 16 residues long. PCR amplification relied on 60 Vbeta primers (plus 13 Jbeta primers). Profiled with immunoSEQ multiplex PCR; TCRdb holds only in-frame clones, not every one. The sample lists 210,000 or so clones, 70% to 85% occurring once. This clone was counted a single time. What it binds is not known. The sequencing input was PBMCs. This sequence originates from a woman aged 60-70 years in good health and CMV-seropositive. J is TRBJ2-7 and V is TRBV6-6; 7 bases match TRBD1. The CDR3 protein is CASSYSYRGKLYEQYF. The CDR3 DNA reads TGTGCCAGCAGTTACTCGTACAGGGGAAAACTCTACGAGCAGTACTTC.